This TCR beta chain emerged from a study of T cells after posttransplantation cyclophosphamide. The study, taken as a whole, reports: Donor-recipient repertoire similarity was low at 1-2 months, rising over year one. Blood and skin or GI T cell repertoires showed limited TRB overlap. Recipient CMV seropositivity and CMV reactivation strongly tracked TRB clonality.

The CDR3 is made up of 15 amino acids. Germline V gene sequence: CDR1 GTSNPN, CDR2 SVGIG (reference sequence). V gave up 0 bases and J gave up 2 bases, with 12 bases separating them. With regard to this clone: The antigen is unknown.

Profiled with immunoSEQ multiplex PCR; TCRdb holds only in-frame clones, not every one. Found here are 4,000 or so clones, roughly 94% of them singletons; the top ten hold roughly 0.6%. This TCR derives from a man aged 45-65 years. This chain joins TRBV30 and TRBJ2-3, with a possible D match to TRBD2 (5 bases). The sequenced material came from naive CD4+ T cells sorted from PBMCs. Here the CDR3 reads CAWSVSGASTDTQYF. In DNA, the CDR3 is TGTGCCTGGAGTGTAAGCGGCGCCTCCACAGATACGCAGTATTTT.